These T cell receptor beta chains were read from a single sample in a study of shared clonotypes between healthy human individuals. Repertoires were generated with immunoSEQ multiplex PCR, while TCRdb's copy carries only in-frame clones and drops some. The table lists around 2.1 million clones, about 93% of them singletons. Sequencing input: naive CD8+ T cells from PBMCs. These receptor sequences come from a young man in good health. Some clones in this sample may be carry-over from other donors' samples. CDR3s include the opening cysteine and the closing phenylalanine or tryptophan. The D gene is left open where the match is weak. Where a row states a size, it is once, few, many or the class of an expanded clone; other rows omit it.

>TRBJ2-1|-|TRBV7-8|-
TGTGCCAGCAGCCCCCTCAGCGCGGGCGCCCAGCGGCGTGAGCAGTTCTTC
CASSPLSAGAQRREQFF
>TRBJ2-7|-|TRBV10-1|-
TGCGCCAGCAGTGAAGACCACAGGTCTAAGCGCTACGAGCAGTACTTC
CASSEDHRSKRYEQYF
>TRBJ2-4|-|TRBV13|TRBD1
TGTGCCAGCAGCTTAGCGGCAGGGGGCAAGGACATTCAGTACTTC
CASSLAAGGKDIQYF
>TRBJ2-7|-|TRBV4-1|-
TGCGCCAGCAGCCAAGGGAGCGCGACCACCTACGAGCAGTACTTC
CASSQGSATTYEQYF
>TRBJ2-3|-|TRBV5-1|-
TGCGCCAGCAGCCTCGACAGGGCGGGGGATACGCAGTATTTT
CASSLDRAGDTQYF
>TRBJ2-1|-|TRBV12-5|-
TGTGCTAGTGGTTTGGTACCCGGCAATGAGCAGTTCTTC
CASGLVPGNEQFF
>TRBJ2-2|-|TRBV9|-
TGTGCCAGCAGCTCTCGCACCGGGGAGCTGTTTTTT
CASSSRTGELFF
>TRBJ2-7|-|TRBV14|-
TGTGCCAGCAGCCACTGGGACAACGACTACGAGCAGTACTTC
CASSHWDNDYEQYF
>TRBJ2-7|-|TRBV27|-
TGTGCCAGCAGTTCAGTCTACGAGCAGTACTTC
CASSSVYEQYF
>TRBJ2-1|-|TRBV9|-
TGTGCCAGCAGCGTAGGGGGCGGAATTTCCAATGAGCAGTTCTTC
CASSVGGGISNEQFF
>TRBJ1-5|-|TRBV28|-
TGTGCCAGCAGACTGACAGGAGTAAATCAGCCCCAGCATTTT
CASRLTGVNQPQHF
>TRBJ2-7|-|TRBV6-5|-
TGTGCCAGCAGTCCCCGGGCTACCCCATACGAGCAGTACTTC
CASSPRATPYEQYF
>TRBJ2-7|once|TRBV28|-
TGTGCCAGCAGTTTATATAGGGCGGGGTCCTTCTACGAGCAGTACTTC
CASSLYRAGSFYEQYF
>TRBJ1-2|-|TRBV5-1|-
TGCGCCAGCGGCCTCCCTTTTAACGCGACACCAATTACGTTCTATGGCTACACCTTC
CASGLPFNATPITFYGYTF
>TRBJ1-1|-|TRBV29-1|TRBD1
TGCAGCGTTGATGGGACAGAGCTAACGAACACTGAAGCTTTCTTT
CSVDGTELTNTEAFF